The entry below gives a single T cell receptor beta chain sequence along with its context. Other nucleotide sequences from this sample produce the same CDR3. The record originates from a study of shared T cell receptors in the human thymus. Sequencing was performed with immunoSEQ multiplex PCR; in TCRdb, only in-frame clones are kept and a portion is missing. The repertoire consists of hundreds of thousands of clones, with about 89% occurring once and the leading ten covering 0.0094%. The CDR3 extends over 11 amino acids. CDR1 and CDR2 (germline): MDHEN, SYDVKM. V gave up 2 bases and J gave up 8 bases, with 6 bases separating them. The data also belong to a second study, concerning human thymus T cells. Per that study: Resections obtained during corrective heart surgery supplied the thymus tissue. Use of V and J genes seemed skewed within the thymic and blood repertoires. Unrelated individuals had highly overlapping thymic repertoires, as reported in related research.

The TCR sequence derives from a boy under three years old with a congenital heart defect. What was sequenced was thymocytes. The chain couples TRBV28 to TRBJ2-5; D perhaps matches TRBD2 (5 bases). This chain's CDR3 is CASSLRGTQYF. CDR3 in DNA: TGTGCCAGCAGTTTACGGGGAACCCAGTACTTC.